This TCR beta chain stems from a study of OX40 agonist ivuxolimab in advanced cancers. Study-level information: Treatment of patients was with ivuxolimab, an agonistic anti-OX40 (CD134) antibody. The group had a mean age of about 64 years, ranged from about 23 to 85, and was 82.7% male. Patients with prior anti-PD-1, anti-PD-L1 or anti-CTLA-4 therapy were eligible; approximately 37% had some.

Blood sampling was done at baseline, cycle 4 day 1, and cycle 7 day 1. Using immunoSEQ multiplex PCR, the repertoire was profiled, and TCRdb retains in-frame clones only, with some absent. This sample has 55,000 to 90,000 clones; just over 85% occur once, and the top ten carry under 2.5%. The sequence was collected from an adult with an advanced solid tumor such as melanoma, head and neck, liver or kidney cancer. The sequencing here drew on CD4+ or CD8+ T cells sorted from blood, taken in a trial of the OX40 agonist ivuxolimab.

The CDR3 here is CASSRTDYNEQFF. The CDR3 bases are TGCGCCAGCAGCCGGACAGACTACAATGAGCAGTTCTTC. The chain joins TRBV5-1 to TRBJ2-1, with TRBD1 as a possible D gene (6 bases). In germline, CDR1 is SGHRS, CDR2 YFSETQ. The V end lost 4 bases, the J end lost 3 bases, and 8 bases lay between the germline ends. The CDR3 length is 13 residues.